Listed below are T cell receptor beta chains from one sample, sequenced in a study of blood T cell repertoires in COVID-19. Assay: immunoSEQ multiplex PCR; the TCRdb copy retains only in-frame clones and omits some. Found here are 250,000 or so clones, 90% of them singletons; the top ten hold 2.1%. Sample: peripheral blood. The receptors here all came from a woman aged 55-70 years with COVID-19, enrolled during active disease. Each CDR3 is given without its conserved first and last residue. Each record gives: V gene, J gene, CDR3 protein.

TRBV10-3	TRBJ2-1	ATVGSPNNEQF
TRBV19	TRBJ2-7	ASSIDPQGNEQY
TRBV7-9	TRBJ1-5	ASSEGGSEQVGPQH
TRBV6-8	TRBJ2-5	ASSYSGRGTSVVETQY
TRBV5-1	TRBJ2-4	ASSLWDRNIQY
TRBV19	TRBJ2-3	ATVAGRHSTDTQY
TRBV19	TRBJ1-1	ASIAMNTEAF
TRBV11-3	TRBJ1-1	ASSSSPGDTEAF
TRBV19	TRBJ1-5	ASTHASGAQPQH
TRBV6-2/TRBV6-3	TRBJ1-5	ASSFGPSGGYQPQH